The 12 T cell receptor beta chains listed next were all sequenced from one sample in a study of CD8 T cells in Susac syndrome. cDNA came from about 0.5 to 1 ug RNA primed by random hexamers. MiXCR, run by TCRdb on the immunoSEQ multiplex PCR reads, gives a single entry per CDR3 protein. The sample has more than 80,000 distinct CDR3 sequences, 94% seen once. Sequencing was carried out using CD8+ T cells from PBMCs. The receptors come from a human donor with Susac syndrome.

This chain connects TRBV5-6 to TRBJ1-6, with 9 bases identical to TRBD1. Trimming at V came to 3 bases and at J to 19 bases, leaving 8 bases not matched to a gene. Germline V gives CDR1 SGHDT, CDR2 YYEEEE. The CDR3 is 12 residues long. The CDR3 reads CASSSGTGPIHF. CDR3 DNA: TGTGCCAGCAGCTCCGGGACAGGGCCTATACACTTT.

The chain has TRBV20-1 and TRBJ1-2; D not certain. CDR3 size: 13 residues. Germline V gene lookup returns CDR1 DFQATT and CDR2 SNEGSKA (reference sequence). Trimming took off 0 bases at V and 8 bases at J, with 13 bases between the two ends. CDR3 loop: CSARDHGPGGYTF. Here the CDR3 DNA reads TGCAGTGCTAGAGATCACGGCCCAGGCGGCTACACCTTC.

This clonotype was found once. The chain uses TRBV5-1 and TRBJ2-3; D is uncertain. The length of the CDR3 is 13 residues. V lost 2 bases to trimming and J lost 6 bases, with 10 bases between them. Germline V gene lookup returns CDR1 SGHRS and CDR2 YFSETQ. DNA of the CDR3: TGCGCCAGCAGCTTACTACCTGAGGATACGCAGTATTTT. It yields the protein CASSLLPEDTQYF.

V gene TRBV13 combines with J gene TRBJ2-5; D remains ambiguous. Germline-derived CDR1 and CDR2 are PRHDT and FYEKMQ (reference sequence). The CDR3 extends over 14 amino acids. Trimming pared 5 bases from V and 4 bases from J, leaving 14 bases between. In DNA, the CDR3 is TGTGCCAGCAGCCCCGGACCCCGAGGAGAGACCCAGTACTTC. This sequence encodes CASSPGPRGETQYF.

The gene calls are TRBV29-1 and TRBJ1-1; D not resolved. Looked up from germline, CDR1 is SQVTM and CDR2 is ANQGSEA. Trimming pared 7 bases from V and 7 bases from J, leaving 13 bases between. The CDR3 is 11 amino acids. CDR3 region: CSADGRDEAFF. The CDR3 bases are TGCAGCGCCGATGGACGGGATGAAGCTTTCTTT.

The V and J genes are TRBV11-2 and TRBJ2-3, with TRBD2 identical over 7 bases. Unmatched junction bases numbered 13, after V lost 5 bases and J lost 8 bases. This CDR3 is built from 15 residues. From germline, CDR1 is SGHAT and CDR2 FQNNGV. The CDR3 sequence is CASSRTRSGSSTQYF. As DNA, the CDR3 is TGTGCCAGCAGCCGAACCCGTAGCGGGTCCTCTACGCAGTATTTT.

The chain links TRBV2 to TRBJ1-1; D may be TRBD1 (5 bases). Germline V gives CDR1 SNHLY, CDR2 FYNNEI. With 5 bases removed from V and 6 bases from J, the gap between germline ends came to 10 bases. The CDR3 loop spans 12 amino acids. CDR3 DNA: TGTGCCAGCAGTCCACAGGAGCCTGAAGCTTTCTTT. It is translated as CASSPQEPEAFF.

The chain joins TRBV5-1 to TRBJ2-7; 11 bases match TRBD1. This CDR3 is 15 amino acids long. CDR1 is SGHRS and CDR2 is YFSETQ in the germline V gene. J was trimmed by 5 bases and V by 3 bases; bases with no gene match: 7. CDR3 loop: CASSSPGQGDHEQYF. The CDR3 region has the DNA TGCGCCAGCAGCTCGCCGGGACAGGGGGACCACGAGCAGTACTTC.

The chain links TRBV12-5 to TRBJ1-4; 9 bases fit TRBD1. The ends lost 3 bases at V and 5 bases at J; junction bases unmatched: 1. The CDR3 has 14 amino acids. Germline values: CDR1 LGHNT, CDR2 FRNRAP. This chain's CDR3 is CASGFGQGNEKLFF. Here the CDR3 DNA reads TGTGCTAGTGGTTTCGGACAGGGGAATGAAAAACTGTTTTTT.

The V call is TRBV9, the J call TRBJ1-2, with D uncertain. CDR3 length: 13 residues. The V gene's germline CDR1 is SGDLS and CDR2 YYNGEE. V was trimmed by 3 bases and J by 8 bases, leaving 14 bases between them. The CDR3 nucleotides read TGTGCCAGCAGCGCATCACGGGCTGGCGGCTACACCTTC. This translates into CASSASRAGGYTF.

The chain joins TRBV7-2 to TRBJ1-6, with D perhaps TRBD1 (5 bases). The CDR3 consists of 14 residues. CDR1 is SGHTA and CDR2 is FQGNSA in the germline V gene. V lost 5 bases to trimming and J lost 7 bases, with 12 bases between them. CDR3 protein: CASSADTVNSPLHF. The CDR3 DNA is TGTGCCAGCAGCGCGGACACGGTAAATTCACCCCTCCACTTT.

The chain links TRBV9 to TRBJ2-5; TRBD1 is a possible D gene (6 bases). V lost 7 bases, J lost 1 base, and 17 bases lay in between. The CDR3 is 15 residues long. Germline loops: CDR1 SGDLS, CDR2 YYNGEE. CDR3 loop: CASHPGQGPQETQYF. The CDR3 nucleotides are TGTGCCAGCCACCCGGGGCAGGGGCCCCAAGAGACCCAGTACTTC.